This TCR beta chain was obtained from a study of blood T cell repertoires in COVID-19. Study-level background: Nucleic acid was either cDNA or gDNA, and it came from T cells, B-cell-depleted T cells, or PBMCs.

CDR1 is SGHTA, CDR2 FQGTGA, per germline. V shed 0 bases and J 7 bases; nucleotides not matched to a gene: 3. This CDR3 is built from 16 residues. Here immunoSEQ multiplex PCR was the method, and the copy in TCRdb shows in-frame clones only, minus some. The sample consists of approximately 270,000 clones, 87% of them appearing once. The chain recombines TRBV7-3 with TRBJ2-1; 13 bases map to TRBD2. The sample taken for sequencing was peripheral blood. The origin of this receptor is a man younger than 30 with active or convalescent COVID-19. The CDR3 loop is CASSLTWTSGSNEQFF. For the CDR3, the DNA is TGTGCCAGCAGCTTAACTTGGACTAGCGGGAGTAATGAGCAGTTCTTC.